The 12 T cell receptor delta chains below come from one sample, sequenced in a study of γδ T cells in repeated Plasmodium falciparum infection. TCRdb re-processed the multiplex PCR reads using CATT. The sample lists 55,000 to 70,000 delta-chain clones; over 1.5% were seen once. Gammadelta T cells were flow-sorted from PBMC into Vgamma9/Vdelta2+ and Vdelta2-negative populations for bulk analysis. The sample taken for sequencing was gamma-delta T cells from blood. These TCRs come from a pool of human donors (malaria-infected and uninfected, not separated).

A few counts support this clone. The translation of this DNA and the TCRdb protein of a much larger clone differ at residue 15, probably owing to a read error; the protein shown here is translated from the DNA. This chain joins TRDV1 and TRDJ1; either TRDD2 or TRDD3 may fit D (5 bases each). The CDR3 totals 19 residues. Germline V lookup: CDR1 TSWWSYY, CDR2 QGS. CDR3 in amino acids: CALGLYGKWRWAYTNKLTF. The CDR3 region has the DNA TGTGCTCTTGGGCTATACGGTAAATGGCGTTGGGCCTACACTAATAAACTCACCTTT.

This clone showed up just a few times. Only one base separates this from a far larger clonotype, so it likely reflects a read error. In the same sample, other DNA sequences code for this CDR3. The gene calls are TRDV1 and TRDJ1; D might be TRDD3 (5 bases). Trimming stripped 4 bases from V and 5 bases from J, with 32 bases between. The CDR3 is 20 residues long. Germline lookup yields CDR1 TSWWSYY and CDR2 QGS. The CDR3, as DNA: TGTGCTCTTGGGGGGACACGGTTATTAGGGGGCACCCGGGGAGCAGATAAACTCATCTTT. Translation gives CALGGTRLLGGTRGADKLIF.

A remark on this clone: A read error likely explains why the TCRdb protein, taken from a much larger clone, differs from this DNA's translation at residue 18; the protein shown is translated from the DNA. This chain connects TRDV1 to TRDJ1; TRDD3 matches 10 bases. Germline V gives CDR1 TSWWSYY, CDR2 QGS. This CDR3 region has 24 residues. Trimming cost V 5 bases and J 1 base; bases outside gene matches: 31. DNA for the CDR3: TGTGCTCTTGGGATTCTTCTAGGGGCCTTTCCTAGGACTGGGGGATTTGGAATCACCGATAAACTCATCTTT. Amino acids: CALGILLGAFPRTGGFGITDKLIF.

A word on this clone: Given a much more abundant clone one base away, this may be a read error. The V gene is TRDV1, the J gene TRDJ1, with 9 bases matching TRDD3. Here the J gene was assigned by germline matching of the DNA, as TCRdb has none. Germline CDR1 and CDR2: TSWWSYY and QGS. With V trimmed by 5 bases and J by 0 bases, 22 bases remained unmatched. This CDR3 region has 21 residues. CDR3 protein: CALGKPPFGGIQGAYTDKLIF. The CDR3 bases are TGTGCTCTTGGGAAACCCCCCTTTGGGGGGATACAAGGCGCCTACACCGATAAACTCATCTTT.

This clone came up many times. A read error is the likely source, as a far larger clone sits one nucleotide away. Other DNA sequences in this sample translate to the same CDR3. The J gene is TRDJ1, the V gene TRDV1, with TRDD3 identical over 12 bases. After removal of 3 bases from V and 10 bases from J, the junction contained 15 bases not matched to a gene. Germline V lookup: CDR1 TSWWSYY, CDR2 QGS. This CDR3 has 17 amino acids. The CDR3 DNA follows: TGTGCTCTTGGGGAGGAGGGTCTACTGGGGGATACCATAAGACTCATCTTT. As protein: CALGEEGLLGDTIRLIF.

For this clone: The protein that TCRdb holds for this DNA derives from a much larger clone and differs from the translated DNA at residue 7, which likely indicates a read error; the protein shown here is translated from the DNA. J is TRDJ1 and V is TRDV1, with 7 nucleotides matching TRDD3. Trimming removed 1 base from V and 0 bases from J; junction bases left unmatched: 38. Germline CDR1 reads TSWWSYY; CDR2 reads QGS. This CDR3 region has 27 residues. The CDR3 DNA is TGTGCTCTTGGGGAACCTTGCCTCCCTCGTTGCTACAGCGGGATCTGTACTGGGGACACTAACACCGATAAACTCATCTTT. This codes for CALGEPCLPRCYSGICTGDTNTDKLIF.

Remarks on this clone: This DNA's translation differs at residue 16 from TCRdb's protein, which comes from a much larger clone; a read error is likely, and the protein shown is translated from the DNA. J is TRDJ1 and V is TRDV1, with 12 bases that match TRDD3. The J gene, left out of TCRdb, was set here by checking the DNA against germline. The V and J ends lost 2 bases and 4 bases, in that order; junction bases with no gene match: 29. Germline CDR1 and CDR2: TSWWSYY and QGS. The CDR3 contains 24 residues. The CDR3 DNA sequence: TGTGCTCTTGGGGAAGGCGGGTCAGATTCCGACTGGGGGATACTCGCACCGTGTCTCGATAAACTCATCTTT. This sequence encodes CALGEGGSDSDWGILAPCLDKLIF.

A remark on this clone: The amino acid sequence in TCRdb belongs to a much larger clone and departs from this DNA's translation at residue 19, likely a sequencing read error; the sequence shown is translated from the DNA. The gene calls are TRDV1 and TRDJ1, with 11 positions matching TRDD3. Germline CDR1 is TSWWSYY and CDR2 is QGS. The CDR3 is 24 residues long. V shed 3 bases and J 5 bases; nucleotides not matched to a gene: 32. CDR3 sequence reads: CALGDPGRLPRSGGYPRHPDKLIF. The CDR3 bases are TGTGCTCTTGGGGATCCCGGACGCCTTCCCCGGTCTGGGGGATACCCTCGACACCCGGATAAACTCATCTTT.

This clone was recorded a few times. A read error is the likely source, as a far larger clone sits one nucleotide away. No DNA is shown, since the ends of the CDR3 on it are uncertain; the CDR3 is the one TCRdb lists. The J gene is TRDJ1, the V gene TRDV3; the table's D call TRDD3 went unverified against the DNA. Per germline, CDR1 TVYSNPD and CDR2 GDNSRS (reference sequence). The CDR3 region is 18 residues in length, termini included. CDR3 amino acids: CAFGTEPYWGIDTDKLIF.

With respect to this clone: The protein TCRdb lists belongs to a much larger clone and differs from this DNA's translation at residue 16, which points to a read error; the protein shown is made from the DNA. This chain joins TRAV38-2/DV8 and TRDJ1, with TRDD3 identical over 10 bases. TCRdb lists no J gene, so it was determined here by aligning the DNA to germline. Germline V gene lookup returns CDR1 TSESDYY and CDR2 QEAYKQQN. This CDR3 contains 20 residues. Here the CDR3 reads CAYALSRWGILRYYTGKLIF. The CDR3, as DNA: TGTGCTTATGCTCTGAGTAGATGGGGGATACTACGATATTACACCGGTAAACTCATCTTT.

With respect to this clone: TCRdb lists the protein of a much larger clone for this DNA, which differs at residue 13, so this is likely a read error; the protein given here is translated from the DNA itself. The gene calls are TRDV1 and TRDJ1; 13 bases line up with TRDD3. Germline V gene lookup returns CDR1 TSWWSYY and CDR2 QGS. The CDR3 is made up of 18 amino acids. J gave up 3 bases and V 1 base, and 8 bases lay outside the gene matches. The CDR3 spells CALGEPPYWGIRADKLIF. The CDR3 region has the DNA TGTGCTCTTGGGGAACCTCCGTACTGGGGGATACGCGCCGATAAACTCATCTTT.

A note on this clone: TCRdb pairs this DNA with a much larger clone's protein that differs at residue 3, likely a read error; the protein shown was translated from the DNA. The V and J genes are TRDV2 and TRDJ1; D is perhaps TRDD2 (5 bases). CDR1 GEAIGNYY and CDR2 EKD come from the germline V gene. The CDR3 runs 20 residues. The CDR3 region is CAYDTLGQPTVGPYTDKLIF. CDR3 in DNA: TGTGCCTATGACACATTAGGCCAGCCTACGGTGGGACCGTACACCGATAAACTCATCTTT.